Listed here are 21 T cell receptor beta chains from one sample, sequenced in a study of cytomegalovirus exposure and HLA in healthy donors. Both 60 Vbeta primers and 13 Jbeta primers went into the PCR. Libraries were prepared by immunoSEQ multiplex PCR; TCRdb keeps only in-frame clonotypes and omits some of them. The data contain over 100,000 clones, almost 70% of them singletons. What was sequenced was PBMCs. The receptors shown here come from a man in his thirties or forties in good health and CMV-seropositive.

The chain uses TRBV7-2 and TRBJ2-7, with no clear D. The V and J ends lost 1 base and 11 bases respectively, with 9 bases between them. Germline V gene sequence: CDR1 SGHTA, CDR2 FQGNSA. The CDR3 loop spans 11 amino acids. The CDR3 loop is CASSLGAQKYF. The CDR3 nucleotides read TGTGCCAGCAGCTTAGGGGCCCAGAAGTACTTC.

The chain links TRBV11-2 to TRBJ2-7, with D unresolved. This CDR3 comprises 12 residues. V dropped 5 bases and J dropped 2 bases, with 7 bases sitting between them. In germline, CDR1 is SGHAT, CDR2 FQNNGV. The CDR3 DNA sequence: TGTGCCAGCAGCCCAGGAACCTACGAGCAGTACGTC. Translated: CASSPGTYEQYV.

This clone turned up a few times. The V and J genes are TRBV7-2 and TRBJ2-2, with D tentatively TRBD2 (6 bases). The CDR3 covers 15 residues. The V end lost 5 bases, the J end lost 6 bases, and 16 bases lay between the germline ends. Germline assignment: CDR1 SGHTA and CDR2 FQGNSA. CDR3 region: CASSPTPSVAGELFF. As DNA, the CDR3 is TGTGCCAGCAGCCCGACCCCTAGCGTTGCCGGGGAGCTGTTTTTT.

The chain links TRBV6-6 to TRBJ1-4, with TRBD1 matching 7 bases. Germline V gene sequence: CDR1 MNHNY, CDR2 SVGAGI (reference sequence). The CDR3 contains 15 residues. Trimming removed 5 bases from V and 8 bases from J; junction bases left unmatched: 11. The CDR3 nucleotides read TGTGCCAGCAGTCGACAGGGCCTCTTGGAGGAAAAACTGTTTTTT. It encodes CASSRQGLLEEKLFF.

The chain combines TRBV18 with TRBJ2-1; weak D call: TRBD1 (5 bases). The CDR3 runs to 12 residues. CDR1 is KGHSH and CDR2 is LQKENI in the germline V gene. The V end lost 5 bases, the J end lost 8 bases, and 10 bases lay between the germline ends. CDR3 amino acids: CASSATGDEQFF. The DNA for the CDR3 is TGTGCCAGCTCAGCAACAGGAGATGAGCAGTTCTTC.

The rearrangement links TRBV7-9 to TRBJ1-1; D remains ambiguous. Germline values: CDR1 SEHNR, CDR2 FQNEAQ (reference sequence). V was pared by 5 bases and J by 4 bases, with 8 bases between. This CDR3 is built from 12 residues. Here the CDR3 reads CASSPRVTEAFF. The CDR3 DNA follows: TGTGCCAGCAGCCCACGAGTCACTGAAGCTTTCTTT.

The chain has TRBV25-1 and TRBJ1-2; D may be TRBD1 (6 bases). From germline, CDR1 is MGHDK and CDR2 SYGVNS. The CDR3 sequence is 16 residues long. Trimming left V 2 bases short and J 8 bases short, with 21 bases between. CDR3 residues: CASSEVGGRQGNGYTF. CDR3 bases: TGTGCCAGCAGTGAAGTAGGAGGTAGGCAGGGGAACGGCTACACCTTC.

The rearrangement joins TRBV5-1 to TRBJ2-3; D may be TRBD1 (6 bases). V lost 2 bases and J 7 bases, leaving 14 bases between the germline ends. The germline CDR1 and CDR2 sequences are SGHRS and YFSETQ. The CDR3 contains 14 residues. CDR3 nucleotide sequence: TGCGCCAGCAGCTTTAGAAACAGGGATCATACGCAGTATTTT. Amino acid sequence: CASSFRNRDHTQYF.

The chain employs TRBV29-1 and TRBJ1-1, with 10 nucleotides matching TRBD1. Germline CDR1 and CDR2: SQVTM and ANQGSEA. The CDR3 totals 13 residues. J was trimmed by 3 bases and V by 8 bases; bases with no gene match: 6. CDR3 sequence reads: CSTRTGGDTEAFF. The CDR3 nucleotides read TGCAGCACAAGGACAGGGGGAGACACTGAAGCTTTCTTT. The full variable domain, rest sourced from reference TRBV29-1 and TRBJ1-1, is SAVISQKPSRDICQRGTSLTIQCQVDSQVTMMFWYRQQPGQSLTLIATANQGSEATYESGFVIDKFPISRPNLTFSTLTVSNMSPEDSSIYLCSTRTGGDTEAFFGQGTRLTVV.

V and J are TRBV10-3 and TRBJ1-6; tentative D call: TRBD1 (6 bases). The CDR3 is made up of 13 amino acids. The germline gives CDR1 ENHRY, CDR2 SYGVKD. V was cut by 3 bases and J by 9 bases, with 9 bases left in between. CDR3: CAISEQGSSPLHF. The CDR3 DNA reads TGTGCCATCAGTGAACAGGGTAGTTCACCCCTCCACTTT.

The CDR3 spells CASSSPGLAGSYEQYF. The CDR3 coding sequence is TGTGCCAGCAGTTCCCCGGGACTAGCAGGCTCCTACGAGCAGTACTTC. The gene calls are TRBV27 and TRBJ2-7; 9 bases map to TRBD2. This CDR3 has 16 amino acids. Germline CDR1 and CDR2: MNHEY and SMNVEV (reference sequence). V trimming: 4 bases; J trimming: 0 bases; junction bases outside the gene matches: 7.

V is TRBV11-3 and J is TRBJ2-2; D is possibly TRBD1 (5 bases). V gave up 5 bases and J gave up 1 base, with 11 bases separating them. Germline CDR1 is SGHNT and CDR2 is YENEEA. This CDR3 is built from 15 residues. The CDR3 sequence is CASSRRGQNTGELFF. CDR3 DNA: TGTGCCAGCAGCCGACGTGGACAGAACACCGGGGAGCTGTTTTTT.

The chain links TRBV7-2 to TRBJ1-5, with D uncertain. The CDR3 totals 13 residues. With 3 bases removed from V and 5 bases from J, the gap between germline ends came to 8 bases. The germline CDR1 and CDR2 sequences are SGHTA and FQGNSA. The CDR3 here is CASSFGAYQPQHF. The CDR3 DNA is TGTGCCAGCAGCTTCGGTGCCTATCAGCCCCAGCATTTT.

The rearrangement links TRBV29-1 to TRBJ2-3; weak D call: TRBD2 (5 bases). Deletions cut 4 bases from V and 4 bases from J, with 18 bases between. CDR1 and CDR2 from the germline V gene are SQVTM and ANQGSEA. The CDR3 totals 15 residues. The CDR3 region has the DNA TGCAGCGTTGTCGGGGTCCCCACCCTTGCAGATACGCAGTATTTT. Its translation is CSVVGVPTLADTQYF.

This chain connects TRBV11-1 to TRBJ2-1; the D gene is possibly TRBD2 (5 bases). Between the trimmed V and J ends, which lost 2 bases and 1 base, there was a span of 15 bases. CDR1 is SGHAT, CDR2 FQDESV, per germline (reference sequence). CDR3 length: 17 residues. The CDR3 protein is CASSLRGWMESYNEQFF. The DNA of the CDR3 is TGTGCCAGCAGCTTACGGGGTTGGATGGAGTCCTACAATGAGCAGTTCTTC.

This chain connects TRBV10-3 to TRBJ1-2; 11 bases line up with TRBD1. The V segment lost 2 bases and the J segment 8 bases; nucleotides outside the gene matches: 10. The CDR3 extends over 16 amino acids. Germline CDR1 and CDR2: ENHRY and SYGVKD. The CDR3 sequence: CAISERTGGAGQGYTF. CDR3 in DNA: TGTGCCATCAGTGAGAGGACAGGGGGCGCGGGTCAAGGCTACACCTTC.

The chain uses TRBV7-2 and TRBJ2-3; 7 nucleotides agree with TRBD2. The CDR3 covers 17 residues. Germline CDR1 SGHTA, CDR2 FQGNSA. J was trimmed by 3 bases and V by 5 bases; bases with no gene match: 14. The CDR3 nucleotides are TGTGCCAGCAGCCGCATAGGCGGGAGAGTAGGAACAGATACGCAGTATTTT. This sequence encodes CASSRIGGRVGTDTQYF.

The chain recombines TRBV28 with TRBJ2-3; D may be TRBD2 (6 bases). The germline V gene has CDR1 MDHEN and CDR2 SYDVKM. This CDR3 spans 13 amino acids. Trimming left V 5 bases short and J 11 bases short, with 17 bases between. CDR3 sequence (DNA): TGTGCCAGCAGTCTATTGCATAGCGGTAGGCAGTATTTT. Translation gives CASSLLHSGRQYF.

CDR3 in DNA: TGTGCCAGCAGCTCCCGATTAGGGGGCGCAACTCCCTGGGGGGAGCTGTTTTTT. Protein sequence: CASSSRLGGATPWGELFF. The gene calls are TRBV27 and TRBJ2-2, with 7 bases aligning to TRBD1. J lost 8 bases, V lost 6 bases, and 21 bases had no gene match. Germline V gives CDR1 MNHEY, CDR2 SMNVEV (reference sequence). The CDR3 is 18 amino acids.

The chain uses TRBV11-2 and TRBJ1-1; D is ambiguous. V was clipped by 5 bases and J by 8 bases, with 6 bases between them. The V gene's germline CDR1 is SGHAT and CDR2 FQNNGV. CDR3 length equals 10 residues. The CDR3 DNA is TGTGCCAGCAGCGTTGGCGAAGCTTTCTTT. It translates to CASSVGEAFF.

The V and J genes are TRBV5-3 and TRBJ2-1; perhaps TRBD2 as D (7 bases). TRBV5-3 is an open reading frame whose function is uncertain. The CDR3 is made up of 19 amino acids. V was shortened by 4 bases and J by 0 bases, with 23 bases between the two germline ends. The CDR3 spells CARSPPTEGGISSYNEQFF. For the CDR3, the DNA is TGTGCCAGAAGCCCCCCCACGGAGGGGGGGATAAGCTCCTACAATGAGCAGTTCTTC.